Presented here are 16 T cell receptor beta chains from one specimen sequenced in a study of regulatory T cells in long-lasting Graves disease. Arm-PCR of CDR3 regions and iRepertoire HTBI primers were the basis on which TCR beta libraries were built. TCRdb re-derived calls from the multiplex PCR reads in MiXCR, one entry per CDR3 protein. This sample has a few hundred thousand distinct CDR3 sequences, with more than 20% found just once. The time point was: persistent/refractory GD, antithyroid drugs over 5 years with positive TRAb. Following extraction of RNA from PBMCs, that RNA was used to make the TCR library. The sequenced sample was peripheral blood mononuclear cells (PBMCs), obtained when the disease was refractory, from a patient treated with antithyroid drugs. These receptors all stem from a woman aged 40 to 49 with Graves disease.

This clonotype has ten or more counts. The rearrangement links TRBV4-1 to TRBJ2-5, with TRBD1 as a possible D gene (6 bases). The V gene lost 3 bases and the J gene lost 2 bases, with 10 bases spanning the gap. Germline CDR1 reads MGHRA; CDR2 reads YSYEKL. This CDR3 has 14 residues. CDR3 nucleotides: TGCGCCAGCAGCCACAAGACAGGTCAAGAGACCCAGTACTTC. It encodes CASSHKTGQETQYF.

This clonotype has a count of ten or more. V and J are TRBV24-1 and TRBJ2-7; 10 positions match TRBD2. CDR1 KGHDR and CDR2 SFDVKD come from the germline V gene. After removal of 1 base from V and 4 bases from J, the junction contained 6 bases not matched to a gene. The CDR3 has 16 residues. The CDR3 region is CATSDFGIAGGYEQYF. The CDR3 DNA reads as TGTGCCACCAGTGATTTCGGTATAGCGGGAGGTTACGAGCAGTACTTC.

The chain uses TRBV28 and TRBJ2-1; D uncertain. V was pared by 4 bases and J by 2 bases, with 9 bases between. From germline, CDR1 is MDHEN and CDR2 SYDVKM. This CDR3 is 14 amino acids long. DNA for the CDR3: TGTGCCAGCAGTTCCCTAGTCCCCTACAATGAGCAGTTCTTC. Translating it yields CASSSLVPYNEQFF.

About this clonotype: An end of the junction does not agree with germline; a read error may underlie this. The gene calls are TRBV7-9 and TRBJ1-2, with D possibly being TRBD1 (5 bases). The CDR3 is 15 residues long. CDR1 is SEHNR and CDR2 is FQNEAQ in the germline V gene (reference sequence). The DNA of the CDR3 is TGCGCCAGCAGCAACCCCGGGGGGGGTGCGGGTGGCTACACCTTC. Its translation: CASSNPGGGAGGYTF.

This clonotype was found a few times. The V gene is TRBV19, the J gene TRBJ1-5; 8 bases line up with TRBD1. Trimming cost V 1 base and J 1 base; bases outside gene matches: 0. The germline CDR1 and CDR2 sequences are LNHDA and SQIVND (reference sequence). The CDR3 runs 15 residues. DNA for the CDR3: TGTGCCAGTAGTATAGGGACAGGGAGCAATCAGCCCCAGCATTTT. Protein sequence: CASSIGTGSNQPQHF.

V gene TRBV6-1 combines with J gene TRBJ2-1; D perhaps matches TRBD2 (5 bases). CDR1 MNHNS and CDR2 SASEGT come from the germline V gene. V was trimmed by 6 bases and J by 1 base, leaving 13 bases between them. The CDR3 sequence is 15 residues long. In DNA form, the CDR3 reads TGTGCCAGCAGGCCCCCTAGCAGATCCTACAATGAGCAGTTCTTC. Translation gives CASRPPSRSYNEQFF.

This clonotype was recorded at least ten times. The genes are TRBV2 and TRBJ1-1; TRBD1 is a possible D gene (6 bases). V lost 7 bases to trimming and J lost 3 bases, with 18 bases between them. Per germline, CDR1 SNHLY and CDR2 FYNNEI. The CDR3 totals 15 residues. The CDR3 region is CASTPGWGRDTEAFF. The CDR3 DNA is TGTGCCAGCACCCCGGGCTGGGGGCGGGACACTGAAGCTTTCTTT. Variable domain in full (rest from reference TRBV2 and TRBJ1-1): EPEVTQTPSHQVTQMGQEVILRCVPISNHLYFYWYRQILGQKVEFLVSFYNNEISEKSEIFDDQFSVERPDGSNFTLKIRSTKLEDSAMYFCASTPGWGRDTEAFFGQGTRLTVV.

This clonotype was seen ten or more times. The J gene is TRBJ2-7, the V gene TRBV12-3 or TRBV12-4, with 7 bases identical to TRBD1. V lost 6 bases, J lost 0 bases, and 2 bases stayed unmatched. CDR3 length: 13 residues. The CDR3 region has the DNA TGTGCCAGCAGAGGGACAGCCTCCTACGAGCAGTACTTC. Protein sequence: CASRGTASYEQYF.

There are a few counts of this clonotype. The rearrangement uses TRBV28 and TRBJ2-3, with 8 bases matching TRBD2. The germline gives CDR1 MDHEN, CDR2 SYDVKM. The CDR3 is made up of 17 amino acids. V lost 7 bases to trimming and J lost 6 bases; unmatched junction nucleotides: 18. The CDR3 is CASTLPLGLAGRDTQYF. Here the CDR3 DNA reads TGTGCCAGCACTCTTCCCCTGGGGCTAGCGGGCCGGGATACGCAGTATTTT. The variable domain in full, completed from reference TRBV28 and TRBJ2-3, reads DVKVTQSSRYLVKRTGEKVFLECVQDMDHENMFWYRQDPGLGLRLIYFSYDVKMKEKGDIPEGYSVSREKKERFSLILESASTNQTSMYLCASTLPLGLAGRDTQYFGPGTRLTVL.

At least ten counts were recorded for this clonotype. This sequence joins TRBV12-5 and TRBJ2-7; 9 positions match TRBD2. V trimming: 7 bases; J trimming: 2 bases; junction bases outside the gene matches: 15. The germline gives CDR1 LGHNT, CDR2 FRNRAP. This CDR3 region has 17 residues. The DNA of the CDR3 is TGTGCTAGTGCCCCCTATCGACTAGCGGCTGATACCTACGAGCAGTACTTC. Residues: CASAPYRLAADTYEQYF.

This chain joins TRBV5-1 and TRBJ1-1; D is unresolved. Germline V gene sequence: CDR1 SGHRS, CDR2 YFSETQ. The V end was cut by 0 bases, the J end by 5 bases, with 11 bases between. This CDR3 spans 14 amino acids. CDR3 nucleotides: TGCGCCAGCAGCTTGGTAGGTCCGGGAACTGAAGCTTTCTTT. This codes for CASSLVGPGTEAFF.

Ten or more counts support this clonotype. This chain uses TRBV20-1 with TRBJ2-7, with a possible D match to TRBD1 (6 bases). Germline V CDR1 and CDR2: DFQATT, SNEGSKA (reference sequence). Between the trimmed V and J ends, which lost 5 bases and 6 bases, there was a span of 14 bases. CDR3 length equals 12 residues. The CDR3, as DNA: TGCAGTGCTGACAGGCTGCAGGGCGAGCAGTACTTC. As protein: CSADRLQGEQYF.

This clonotype was picked up many times. This chain links TRBV11-2 with TRBJ2-5; TRBD1 matches at 7 bases. From germline, CDR1 is SGHAT and CDR2 FQNNGV. The CDR3 consists of 14 residues. The V gene end was trimmed by 5 bases and the J gene end by 5 bases; junction bases not matched to a gene: 8. This CDR3 is CASSPDRVWETQYF. The CDR3 DNA reads TGTGCCAGCAGCCCCGACAGGGTCTGGGAGACCCAGTACTTC. Looking up the rest from reference TRBV11-2 and TRBJ2-5 gives the full variable domain: EAGVAQSPRYKIIEKRQSVAFWCNPISGHATLYWYQQILGQGPKLLIQFQNNGVVDDSQLPKDRFSAERLKGVDSTLKIQPAKLEDSAVYLCASSPDRVWETQYFGPGTRLLVL.

Notes on this clonotype: A read error may be the cause here, since a much bigger clone is one base away. The chain carries TRBV11-2 and TRBJ2-7; D is perhaps TRBD2 (6 bases). The CDR3 totals 17 residues. CDR1 is SGHAT and CDR2 is FQNNGV in the germline V gene. CDR3 amino acids: CASSLVVLADATYGQYF. The CDR3 DNA reads as TGTGCCAGCAGCTTAGTTGTTTTAGCGGACGCCACCTACGGGCAGTACTTC. The full variable domain, in which reference TRBV11-2 and TRBJ2-7 provide the parts outside the CDR3, is EAGVAQSPRYKIIEKRQSVAFWCNPISGHATLYWYQQILGQGPKLLIQFQNNGVVDDSQLPKDRFSAERLKGVDSTLKIQPAKLEDSAVYLCASSLVVLADATYGQYFGPGTRLTVT.

This clonotype was recorded a few times. This chain joins TRBV6-1 and TRBJ2-7; 9 nucleotides line up with TRBD2. Trimming at V came to 7 bases and at J to 8 bases, leaving 6 bases not matched to a gene. The length of the CDR3 is 12 residues. The germline CDR1 and CDR2 sequences are MNHNS and SASEGT. CDR3 protein: CASNSGSSKQYF. The CDR3 coding sequence is TGTGCCAGCAATAGCGGGAGTAGCAAGCAGTACTTC.

This clonotype was counted ten times or more. This chain connects TRBV15 to TRBJ1-4, with unresolved D. V lost 0 bases to trimming and J lost 5 bases, with 10 bases between them. The germline V gene encodes CDR1 LNHNV and CDR2 YYDKDF (reference sequence). This CDR3 contains 15 residues. This CDR3 reads CATSRDRGLNEKLFF. CDR3 nucleotides: TGTGCCACCAGCAGAGATCGGGGTCTCAATGAAAAACTGTTTTTT.